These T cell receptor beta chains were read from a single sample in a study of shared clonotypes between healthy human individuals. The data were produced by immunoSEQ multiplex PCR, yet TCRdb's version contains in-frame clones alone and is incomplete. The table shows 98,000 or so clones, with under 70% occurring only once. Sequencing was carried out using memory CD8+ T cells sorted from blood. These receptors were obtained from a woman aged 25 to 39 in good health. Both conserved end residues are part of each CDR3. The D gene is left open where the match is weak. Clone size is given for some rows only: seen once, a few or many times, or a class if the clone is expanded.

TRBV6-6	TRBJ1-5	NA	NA	CASSSSTGHSNQPQHF
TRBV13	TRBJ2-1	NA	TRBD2	CASRRTSGRLYNEQFF
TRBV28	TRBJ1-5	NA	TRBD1	CASSGTGGSGRATQPQHF
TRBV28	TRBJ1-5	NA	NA	CASSMTGPGPLFNQPQHF
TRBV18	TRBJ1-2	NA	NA	CASSPHRPPYGYTF
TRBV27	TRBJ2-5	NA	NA	CASSTHVGGRETQYF
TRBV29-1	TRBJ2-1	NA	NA	CSVRSKNYNEQFF
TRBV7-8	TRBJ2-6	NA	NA	CASSLLTPAGANVLTF
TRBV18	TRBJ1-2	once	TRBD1	CASSSDRGTTSSNYGYTF
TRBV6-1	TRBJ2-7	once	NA	CASSSQGLGERLQYF
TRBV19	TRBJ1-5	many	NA	CASGAEGQPQHF